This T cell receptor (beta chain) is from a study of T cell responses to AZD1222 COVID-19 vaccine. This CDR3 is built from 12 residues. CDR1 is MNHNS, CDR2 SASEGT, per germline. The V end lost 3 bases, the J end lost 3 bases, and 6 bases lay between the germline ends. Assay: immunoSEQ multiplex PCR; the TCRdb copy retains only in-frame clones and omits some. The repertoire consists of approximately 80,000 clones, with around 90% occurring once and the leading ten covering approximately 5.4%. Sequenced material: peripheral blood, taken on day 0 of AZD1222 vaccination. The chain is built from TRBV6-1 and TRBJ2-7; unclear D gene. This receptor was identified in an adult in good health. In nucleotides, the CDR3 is TGTGCCAGCAGTGAGGAATACTACGAGCAGTACTTC. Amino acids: CASSEEYYEQYF.